What follows are 15 T cell receptor beta chains derived from one specimen sequenced in a study of T-cell reconstitution after alpha-beta-depleted transplantation in children. For TCRbeta, the library was prepared with unique molecular identifiers. One entry per CDR3 protein results from TCRdb running MiXCR on the PCR reads. Here the sample spans 6,500 to 9,000 distinct CDR3 sequences, 17% being singletons. Sample: PBMCs, mostly from graft donor cells, taken 60 days after TCRalphabeta/CD19-depleted stem cell transplant. These receptors came from a girl under three years old who had a stem cell transplant for combined immunodeficiency, so the T cells may come from the graft donor.

In this sample, this clonotype turned up many times. The chain employs TRBV29-1 and TRBJ1-2; D not certain. CDR1 and CDR2 from the germline V gene are SQVTM and ANQGSEA. The CDR3 contains 12 residues. The V end lost 4 bases, the J end lost 7 bases, and 13 bases lay between the germline ends. The CDR3 DNA is TGCAGCGTTGTTGGCACAAGGAGTGGCTACACCTTC. It yields the protein CSVVGTRSGYTF.

This rearrangement joins TRBV5-1 to TRBJ2-1; no clear D. The germline gives CDR1 SGHRS, CDR2 YFSETQ. V was cut by 2 bases and J by 8 bases, with 17 bases left in between. The CDR3 runs to 15 residues. CDR3 coding DNA: TGCGCCAGCAGCTTAGCAGGTCCCCCCTCGGATGAGCAGTTCTTC. The encoded protein is CASSLAGPPSDEQFF.

This clonotype has a count of ten or more. Mismatch with germline at one junction end may stem from a read error. In nucleotides, the CDR3 is TGTGCTAGCAGCATGAGTTGTCTTTACTATGGCTACACCTTC. Protein product: CASSMSCLYYGYTF. The gene calls are TRBV7-7 and TRBJ1-2; no clear D gene. Germline-derived CDR1 and CDR2 are SSHAT and FNYEAQ (reference sequence). This CDR3 contains 14 residues.

V gene TRBV12-3 or TRBV12-4 combines with J gene TRBJ2-2; 8 nucleotides match TRBD2. V lost 8 bases and J lost 1; bases outside the gene matches: 6. The CDR3 sequence is 15 residues long. The DNA of the CDR3 is TGTGCCAGCGATTTAGCGGGGCGGAACACCGGGGAGCTGTTTTTT. The encoded protein is CASDLAGRNTGELFF.

Of note for this clonotype: A much larger clone sits a single nucleotide away, making a read error possible. The V call is TRBV7-2, the J call TRBJ2-7; possibly TRBD1 for D (6 bases). V lost 3 bases, J lost 3 bases, and 9 bases lay in between. This CDR3 spans 13 amino acids. Germline loops: CDR1 SGHTA, CDR2 FQGNSA. The DNA for the CDR3 is TGTGCCAGCAGCTTTTTGGACAGCTACGAGCAGTACTTC. Protein sequence: CASSFLDSYEQYF. The entire variable domain, with the rest obtained from reference TRBV7-2 and TRBJ2-7, is as follows: GAGVSQSPSNKVTEKGKDVELRCDPISGHTALYWYRQSLGQGLEFLIYFQGNSAPDKSGLPSDRFSAERTGGSVSTLTIQRTQQEDSAVYLCASSFLDSYEQYFGPGTRLTVT.

In this sample, this clonotype turned up a few times. The chain couples TRBV5-6 to TRBJ2-4; 8 bases are a match to TRBD1. Germline V CDR1 and CDR2: SGHDT, YYEEEE. V lost 1 base and J lost 7; bases outside the gene matches: 4. The CDR3 covers 14 residues. The CDR3 loop is CASSLTTGGNIQYF. The CDR3 bases are TGTGCCAGCAGCTTGACCACAGGGGGGAACATTCAGTACTTC.

This clonotype was seen a few times. As the CDR3 is not closed by the conserved phenylalanine or tryptophan, this likely results from a read error. This chain joins TRBV12-3 or TRBV12-4 and TRBJ2-3; D might be TRBD1 or TRBD2, each matching 5 bases. Trimming shortened V by 3 bases and J by 2 bases, and 9 bases separated the two germline ends. The CDR3 covers 14 residues. This chain's CDR3 is CASSLGDFTDTQYS. DNA of the CDR3: TGTGCCAGCAGTTTGGGGGATTTCACAGATACGCAGTATTCT.

Many counts were recorded for this clonotype. The genes are TRBV18 and TRBJ2-7, with D possibly being TRBD1 (6 bases). Trimming left V 1 base short and J 2 bases short, with 6 bases between. Germline V gene lookup returns CDR1 KGHSH and CDR2 LQKENI. This CDR3 spans 13 amino acids. The chain's CDR3 is CASSPQGAYEQYF. The CDR3, as DNA: TGTGCCAGCTCACCACAGGGGGCCTACGAGCAGTACTTC.

This sequence joins TRBV6-1 and TRBJ2-7; D is possibly TRBD1 or TRBD2 (7 bases each). With 7 bases removed from V and 2 bases from J, the gap between germline ends came to 18 bases. This CDR3 spans 15 amino acids. Germline V gives CDR1 MNHNS, CDR2 SASEGT. DNA for the CDR3: TGTGCCAGCACCCGAGCGGGACAGATTCCCTACGAGCAGTACTTC. Encoded protein: CASTRAGQIPYEQYF.

The V and J genes are TRBV12-3 or TRBV12-4 and TRBJ2-1, with TRBD1 identical over 10 bases. V gave up 5 bases and J gave up 4 bases; unmatched junction bases: 8. The CDR3 is 16 residues long. DNA of the CDR3: TGTGCCAGCAGTCCCTTTGGGACAGGGGCGTACAATGAGCAGTTCTTC. Translated, it gives CASSPFGTGAYNEQFF.

This chain joins TRBV6-6 and TRBJ2-1, with 8 nucleotides matching TRBD1. Per the germline V gene, CDR1 is MNHNY and CDR2 is SVGAGI (reference sequence). The CDR3 extends over 15 amino acids. Trimming at V came to 1 base and at J to 10 bases, leaving 9 bases not matched to a gene. CDR3 loop: CASSYYLTGGSEQFF. CDR3 nucleotides: TGTGCCAGCAGTTACTACTTAACAGGGGGTAGCGAGCAGTTCTTC.

In this sample, this clonotype turned up many times. The gene calls are TRBV24-1 and TRBJ2-2; TRBD1 is a possible D gene (6 bases). V shed 10 bases and J shed 2 bases, with 7 bases lying between them. Germline V CDR1 and CDR2: KGHDR, SFDVKD. The CDR3 runs 12 residues. CDR3 protein: CATGHNTGELFF. The CDR3 DNA reads as TGTGCCACGGGACACAACACCGGGGAGCTGTTTTTT.

This clonotype was seen many times. The rearrangement links TRBV7-6 to TRBJ2-7; D unclear. Germline loops: CDR1 SGHVS, CDR2 FNYEAQ. The CDR3 is made up of 14 amino acids. Trimming shortened V by 4 bases and J by 1 base, and 11 bases separated the two germline ends. DNA of the CDR3: TGTGCCAGCAGCTCCCGGGCTCTTTCCTACGAGCAGTACTTC. This sequence encodes CASSSRALSYEQYF.

This sequence joins TRBV20-1 and TRBJ2-1; 12 bases match TRBD2. Trimming removed 4 bases from V and 6 bases from J; junction bases left unmatched: 4. There are 14 residues in the CDR3. Germline V gives CDR1 DFQATT, CDR2 SNEGSKA (reference sequence). The CDR3 DNA follows: TGCAGTGCTATAGGACTAGCGGGGAGCAATGAGCAGTTCTTC. Translated, it gives CSAIGLAGSNEQFF.

V and J are TRBV7-9 and TRBJ1-5; possibly TRBD1 for D (5 bases). CDR3 length: 15 amino acids. V gave up 1 base and J gave up 7 bases, with 14 bases separating them. CDR1 and CDR2 from the germline V gene are SEHNR and FQNEAQ (reference sequence). CDR3 region: CASSLESGSGQPQHF. CDR3 sequence (DNA): TGTGCCAGCAGCTTAGAATCAGGGTCTGGGCAGCCCCAGCATTTT. Using reference TRBV7-9 and TRBJ1-5 for the parts outside the CDR3, the full variable domain is DTGVSQNPRHKITKRGQNVTFRCDPISEHNRLYWYRQTLGQGPEFLTYFQNEAQLEKSRLLSDRFSAERPKGSFSTLEIQRTEQGDSAMYLCASSLESGSGQPQHFGDGTRLSIL.